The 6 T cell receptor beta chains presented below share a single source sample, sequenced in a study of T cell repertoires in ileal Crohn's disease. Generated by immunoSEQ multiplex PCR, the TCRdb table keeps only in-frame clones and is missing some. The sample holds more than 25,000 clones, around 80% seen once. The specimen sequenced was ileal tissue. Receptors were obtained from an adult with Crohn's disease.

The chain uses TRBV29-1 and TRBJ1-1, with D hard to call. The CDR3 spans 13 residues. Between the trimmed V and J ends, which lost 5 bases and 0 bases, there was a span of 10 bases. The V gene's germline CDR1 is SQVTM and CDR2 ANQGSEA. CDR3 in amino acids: CSVQGRMNTEAFF. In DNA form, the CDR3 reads TGCAGCGTTCAAGGGCGGATGAACACTGAAGCTTTCTTT. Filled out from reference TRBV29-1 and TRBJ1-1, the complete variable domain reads SAVISQKPSRDICQRGTSLTIQCQVDSQVTMMFWYRQQPGQSLTLIATANQGSEATYESGFVIDKFPISRPNLTFSTLTVSNMSPEDSSIYLCSVQGRMNTEAFFGQGTRLTVV.

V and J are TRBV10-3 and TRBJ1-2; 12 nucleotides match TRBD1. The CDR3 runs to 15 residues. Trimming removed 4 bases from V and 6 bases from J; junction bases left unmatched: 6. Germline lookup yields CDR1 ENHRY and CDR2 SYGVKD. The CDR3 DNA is TGTGCCATCAGTGGGGGGACAGGGGGCACCCATGGCTACACCTTC. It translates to CAISGGTGGTHGYTF.

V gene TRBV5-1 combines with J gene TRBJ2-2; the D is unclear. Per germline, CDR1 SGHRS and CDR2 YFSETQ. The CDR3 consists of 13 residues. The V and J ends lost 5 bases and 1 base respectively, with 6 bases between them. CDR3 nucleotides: TGCGCCAGCAGTACACAGAACACCGGGGAGCTGTTTTTT. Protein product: CASSTQNTGELFF.

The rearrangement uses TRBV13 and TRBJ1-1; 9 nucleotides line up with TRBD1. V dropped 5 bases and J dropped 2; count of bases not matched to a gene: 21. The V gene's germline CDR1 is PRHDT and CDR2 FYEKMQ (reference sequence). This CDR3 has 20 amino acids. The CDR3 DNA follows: TGTGCCAGCAGCCCCAGACCCAACACAGGGGGCGTAGGGAGAAACACTGAAGCTTTCTTT. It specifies CASSPRPNTGGVGRNTEAFF.

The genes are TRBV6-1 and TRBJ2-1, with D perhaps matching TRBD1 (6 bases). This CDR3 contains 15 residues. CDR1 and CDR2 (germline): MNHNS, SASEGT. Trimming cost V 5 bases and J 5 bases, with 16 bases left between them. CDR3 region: CASSSQGSGDNEQFF. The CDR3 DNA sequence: TGTGCCAGCAGTTCGCAGGGGAGTGGAGACAATGAGCAGTTCTTC.

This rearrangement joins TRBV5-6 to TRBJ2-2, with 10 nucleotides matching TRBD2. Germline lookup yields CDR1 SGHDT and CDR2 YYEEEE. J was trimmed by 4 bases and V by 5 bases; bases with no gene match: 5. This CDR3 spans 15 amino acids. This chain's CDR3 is CASRLAGLSTGELFF. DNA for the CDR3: TGTGCCAGCAGACTAGCGGGACTTAGCACCGGGGAGCTGTTTTTT.